Below, 27 T cell receptor beta chains from the same sample are listed, as sequenced in a study of blood T cell repertoires in COVID-19. Some clones are missing from TCRdb's copy, which holds only in-frame ones; the method was immunoSEQ multiplex PCR. The sample has around 170,000 clones; around 86% are singletons. The sample was peripheral blood. Source of these receptors: a man aged 65 to 79 who had recovered from COVID-19.

This rearrangement joins TRBV9 to TRBJ2-3; D unresolved. CDR3 size: 16 residues. Germline V gene lookup returns CDR1 SGDLS and CDR2 YYNGEE. V lost 0 bases and J lost 0, with 11 bases in between. This CDR3 reads CASSVVGYSSTDTQYF. CDR3 sequence (DNA): TGTGCCAGCAGCGTAGTGGGCTACTCCAGCACAGATACGCAGTATTTT.

This clone was seen more than once but under ten times. V usage is TRBV12-5 and J usage is TRBJ1-3; D ambiguous. The V and J ends lost 6 bases and 3 bases respectively, with 9 bases between them. This CDR3 is 13 amino acids long. Germline V gives CDR1 LGHNT, CDR2 FRNRAP. In DNA, the CDR3 is TGTGCTAGTGGACCCAGCGTTGGAAACACCATATATTTT. It yields the protein CASGPSVGNTIYF.

This clone appeared once. This chain uses TRBV7-9 with TRBJ2-1; 9 bases match TRBD2. V lost 8 bases, J lost 0 bases, and 2 bases stayed unmatched. This CDR3 contains 14 residues. Germline lookup yields CDR1 SEHNR and CDR2 FQNEAQ (reference sequence). This CDR3 is CASLSGSSYNEQFF. CDR3 nucleotide sequence: TGTGCCAGCCTTAGCGGGAGCTCCTACAATGAGCAGTTCTTC. The full variable domain, its missing parts supplied by reference TRBV7-9 and TRBJ2-1, is DTGVSQNPRHKITKRGQNVTFRCDPISEHNRLYWYRQTLGQGPEFLTYFQNEAQLEKSRLLSDRFSAERPKGSFSTLEIQRTEQGDSAMYLCASLSGSSYNEQFFGPGTRLTVL.

Notes on this clone: This may come from a read error, since a much larger clone is one base off. J is TRBJ1-5 and V is TRBV13; D unresolved. V lost 0 bases, J lost 1 base, and 4 bases lay in between. The CDR3 runs to 14 residues. CDR1 is PRHDT, CDR2 FYEKMQ, per germline (reference sequence). CDR3 sequence: CASSLGESNQPQHF. The CDR3 DNA reads TGTGCCAGCAGCTTAGGAGAGAGCAATCAGCCCCAGCATTTT.

This clone has only one observation. The chain recombines TRBV11-2 with TRBJ1-1, with a weak D call TRBD1 (5 bases). CDR1 is SGHAT and CDR2 is FQNNGV in the germline V gene. The CDR3 consists of 14 residues. The germline V and J ends were trimmed by 6 bases and 3 bases, with 14 bases remaining between them. DNA of the CDR3: TGTGCCAGCAGAGCGGGAGGGGTGGACACTGAAGCTTTCTTT. Protein sequence: CASRAGGVDTEAFF. Combining the CDR3 with reference TRBV11-2 and TRBJ1-1 gives the whole variable domain EAGVAQSPRYKIIEKRQSVAFWCNPISGHATLYWYQQILGQGPKLLIQFQNNGVVDDSQLPKDRFSAERLKGVDSTLKIQPAKLEDSAVYLCASRAGGVDTEAFFGQGTRLTVV.

In DNA form, the CDR3 reads TGTGCCAGCAGTGAATTGCGGGAGACCTACAATGAGCAGTTCTTC. This sequence encodes CASSELRETYNEQFF. The V call is TRBV6-1, the J call TRBJ2-1; 7 nucleotides align to TRBD2. The CDR3 is 15 residues long. Germline CDR1 and CDR2: MNHNS and SASEGT. V lost 2 bases and J lost 2; bases outside the gene matches: 3.

The rearrangement joins TRBV20-1 to TRBJ2-4; perhaps TRBD2 as D (6 bases). This CDR3 comprises 11 residues. CDR1 is DFQATT and CDR2 is SNEGSKA in the germline V gene (reference sequence). Deletions cut 6 bases from V and 9 bases from J, with 12 bases between. The CDR3 bases are TGCAGTGCCTCTCCCGGGGGCATTCAGTACTTC. Its protein is CSASPGGIQYF.

This clone was recorded once. This rearrangement joins TRBV15 to TRBJ1-4; 11 bases align to TRBD1. The CDR3 totals 17 residues. Germline-derived CDR1 and CDR2 are LNHNV and YYDKDF (reference sequence). V shed 0 bases and J 8 bases; nucleotides not matched to a gene: 8. CDR3 sequence reads: CATSRDGAGTGGEKLFF. CDR3 nucleotides: TGTGCCACCAGCAGAGATGGTGCCGGGACAGGGGGAGAAAAACTGTTTTTT.

The CDR3, as DNA: TGTGCCAGCAAGCTCGGTCAGGGTTACTATGGCTACACCTTC. Protein: CASKLGQGYYGYTF. J is TRBJ1-2 and V is TRBV28, with D possibly being TRBD1 (5 bases). Looked up from germline, CDR1 is MDHEN and CDR2 is SYDVKM. CDR3 length: 14 amino acids. Trimming left V 7 bases short and J 3 bases short, with 15 bases between.

The chain carries TRBV5-6 and TRBJ1-2; no firm D call. Trimming stripped 0 bases from V and 3 bases from J, with 9 bases between. Germline V gives CDR1 SGHDT, CDR2 YYEEEE. This CDR3 is 14 amino acids long. CDR3 sequence (DNA): TGTGCCAGCAGCTTGGAACCGGGGTACTATGGCTACACCTTC. Translated: CASSLEPGYYGYTF.

The chain carries TRBV11-2 and TRBJ2-7, with TRBD1 as a possible D gene (6 bases). Trimming shortened V by 5 bases and J by 3 bases, and 26 bases separated the two germline ends. The CDR3 runs to 18 residues. Germline loops: CDR1 SGHAT, CDR2 FQNNGV. The CDR3 reads CASSGRGDLGHLDYEQYF. The CDR3, as DNA: TGTGCCAGCAGCGGACGGGGTGATTTGGGACATTTGGACTACGAGCAGTACTTC.

The chain links TRBV5-4 to TRBJ2-1; D is perhaps TRBD2 (5 bases). The V gene's germline CDR1 is SGHNT and CDR2 YYREEE (reference sequence). CDR3 length equals 14 residues. Trimming took off 0 bases at V and 7 bases at J, with 11 bases between the two ends. The CDR3 spells CASSLGLANNEQFF. The CDR3, as DNA: TGTGCCAGCAGCTTGGGTCTAGCAAATAATGAGCAGTTCTTC.

This clone was detected once. The rearrangement links TRBV19 to TRBJ2-3, with 10 nucleotides matching TRBD2. Per germline, CDR1 LNHDA and CDR2 SQIVND (reference sequence). CDR3 length: 14 residues. Trimming at V came to 10 bases and at J to 2 bases, leaving 6 bases not matched to a gene. The CDR3 here is CATRTSGNTDTQYF. CDR3 coding DNA: TGTGCCACTCGGACTAGCGGAAACACAGATACGCAGTATTTT.

V usage is TRBV3-1 (or the pseudogene TRBV3-2) and J usage is TRBJ2-1, with 8 bases matching TRBD2. V lost 1 base and J lost 8; bases outside the gene matches: 16. Per germline, CDR1 LGHDT and CDR2 YNNKEL (reference sequence). The CDR3 has 18 amino acids. The CDR3 loop reads CASSQAHRAGVREDEQFF. For the CDR3, the DNA is TGTGCCAGCAGCCAAGCTCATCGAGCGGGAGTCCGTGAGGATGAGCAGTTCTTC.

V is TRBV11-3 and J is TRBJ2-1, with a weak D call TRBD1 (6 bases). V gave up 0 bases and J gave up 5 bases, with 11 bases separating them. This CDR3 contains 15 residues. Looked up from germline, CDR1 is SGHNT and CDR2 is YENEEA. CDR3: CASSLEQGLDNEQFF. In nucleotides, the CDR3 is TGTGCCAGCAGCTTAGAACAGGGTTTAGACAATGAGCAGTTCTTC.

This clone was seen only a few times. In nucleotides, the CDR3 is TGTGCCTGGAGGAAAACCGACAGGCGGGATGAGCAGTTCTTC. Its protein is CAWRKTDRRDEQFF. The rearrangement links TRBV30 to TRBJ2-1, with D maybe TRBD1 (6 bases). This CDR3 contains 14 residues. Germline assignment: CDR1 GTSNPN and CDR2 SVGIG (reference sequence). V lost 3 bases and J 8 bases, leaving 17 bases between the germline ends.

The rearrangement joins TRBV21-1 to TRBJ1-4; the listed D gene, TRBD1, was not tested against the DNA. TRBV21-1 is an annotated pseudogene. This CDR3 spans 14 amino acids. The CDR3 bases are TGTGCCAGCAGCAAAGGTCAGGGGCACGAAAAACTGTTTTTT. Protein: CASSKGQGHEKLFF.

The J gene is TRBJ1-2, the V gene TRBV7-2; 9 bases map to TRBD1. Germline V gene lookup returns CDR1 SGHTA and CDR2 FQGNSA. The CDR3 spans 13 residues. Unmatched junction bases numbered 4, after V lost 5 bases and J lost 6 bases. The CDR3 loop reads CASSVDRGHGYTF. The CDR3 nucleotides read TGTGCCAGCAGCGTGGACAGGGGCCATGGCTACACCTTC.

This clone was picked up a small number of times. The chain recombines TRBV29-1 with TRBJ1-1; possibly TRBD1 for D (6 bases). V lost 4 bases and J 1 base, leaving 13 bases between the germline ends. This CDR3 is 14 amino acids long. The germline gives CDR1 SQVTM, CDR2 ANQGSEA. The CDR3 is CSVALGTTNTEAFF. The DNA for the CDR3 is TGCAGCGTTGCGCTGGGGACAACGAACACTGAAGCTTTCTTT.

The table lists this clone with a count of one. This sequence joins TRBV7-8 and TRBJ2-5; TRBD1 is a possible D gene (6 bases). The CDR3 has 14 residues. V was shortened by 2 bases and J by 5 bases, with 12 bases between the two germline ends. CDR1 is SGHVS, CDR2 FQNEAQ, per germline. The CDR3 coding sequence is TGTGCCAGCAGCTTAAGACAGGCAGGGGAGACCCAGTACTTC. Protein product: CASSLRQAGETQYF. Based on the CDR3 plus reference TRBV7-8 and TRBJ2-5, the full variable domain is GAGVSQSPRYKVAKRGQDVALRCDPISGHVSLFWYQQALGQGPEFLTYFQNEAQLDKSGLPSDRFFAERPEGSVSTLKIQRTQQEDSAVYLCASSLRQAGETQYFGPGTRLLVL.

This clone has only one observation. The sample contains more than one DNA sequence encoding this CDR3. The gene calls are TRBV6-5 and TRBJ2-7, with 14 bases matching TRBD2. V lost 6 bases and J lost 3; bases outside the gene matches: 1. The length of the CDR3 is 14 residues. Germline CDR1 and CDR2: MNHEY and SVGAGI. The CDR3 is CASRGTSGSYEQYF. In nucleotides, the CDR3 is TGTGCCAGCAGGGGGACTAGCGGGAGCTACGAGCAGTACTTC.

The genes are TRBV27 and TRBJ2-3, with TRBD2 matching over 9 bases. CDR1 is MNHEY, CDR2 SMNVEV, per germline (reference sequence). V was clipped by 5 bases and J by 0 bases; unmatched bases: 9. The CDR3 has 17 amino acids. The CDR3 bases are TGTGCCAGCAGTAGGGCTAGCGGGGTGACTAGCACAGATACGCAGTATTTT. This encodes CASSRASGVTSTDTQYF.

The chain carries TRBV5-5 and TRBJ2-3, with D possibly TRBD1 on 5 matching bases. The CDR3 runs to 14 residues. Germline V lookup: CDR1 SGHKS, CDR2 YYEKEE (reference sequence). The ends were cut back, 4 bases at V and 2 bases at J, with 11 bases in the middle. The CDR3 region has the DNA TGTGCCAGCAGCCGCCAGGGATCCACAGATACGCAGTATTTT. It is translated as CASSRQGSTDTQYF.

The chain links TRBV19 to TRBJ1-4; D is unresolved. The CDR3 covers 15 residues. Per germline, CDR1 LNHDA and CDR2 SQIVND (reference sequence). With 5 bases removed from V and 1 base from J, the gap between germline ends came to 11 bases. The CDR3 is CASSWSTRTNEKLFF. The CDR3 nucleotides are TGTGCCAGTAGTTGGTCGACACGAACTAATGAAAAACTGTTTTTT.

J is TRBJ1-2 and V is TRBV3-1 (or the pseudogene TRBV3-2); D is unclear. V was shortened by 1 base and J by 4 bases, with 10 bases between the two germline ends. The CDR3 contains 14 residues. Per the germline V gene, CDR1 is LGHDT and CDR2 is YNNKEL (reference sequence). The CDR3 spells CASSQASGGYGYTF. The CDR3 nucleotides are TGTGCCAGCAGCCAAGCCAGTGGCGGCTATGGCTACACCTTC.

This chain joins TRBV10-2 and TRBJ1-5; 10 bases map to TRBD1. Germline lookup yields CDR1 WSHSY and CDR2 SAAADI. The CDR3 loop spans 16 amino acids. The V and J ends lost 6 bases and 6 bases, in that order; junction bases with no gene match: 11. The CDR3 coding sequence is TGCGCCAGCAGCGCCTATGGACAGGGGGAGGTTCAGCCCCAGCATTTT. It codes for CASSAYGQGEVQPQHF.

Many counts were recorded for this clone. J is TRBJ2-2 and V is TRBV24-1; TRBD1 matches 9 bases. The junction had 4 bases not matched to a gene; V was cut back by 5 bases and J by 4 bases. CDR3 size: 15 residues. Germline-derived CDR1 and CDR2 are KGHDR and SFDVKD. This CDR3 is CATSGGQGSTGELFF. The CDR3 DNA reads as TGTGCCACCAGTGGTGGACAGGGGTCCACCGGGGAGCTGTTTTTT.